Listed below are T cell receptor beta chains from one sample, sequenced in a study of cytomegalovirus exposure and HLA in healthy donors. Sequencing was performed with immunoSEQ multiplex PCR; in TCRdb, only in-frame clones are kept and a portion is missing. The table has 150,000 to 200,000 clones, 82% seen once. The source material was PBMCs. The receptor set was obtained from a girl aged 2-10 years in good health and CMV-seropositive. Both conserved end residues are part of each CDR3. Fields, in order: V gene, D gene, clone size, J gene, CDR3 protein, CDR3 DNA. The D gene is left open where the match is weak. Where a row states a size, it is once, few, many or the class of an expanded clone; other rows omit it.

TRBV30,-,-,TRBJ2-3,CAWASGDADTQYF,TGTGCCTGGGCCTCGGGAGATGCAGATACGCAGTATTTT
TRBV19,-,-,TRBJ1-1,CASSSRAGANTEAFF,TGTGCCAGTAGTTCCCGGGCGGGAGCGAACACTGAAGCTTTCTTT
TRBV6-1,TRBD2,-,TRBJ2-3,CASSEEKGGATDTQYF,TGTGCCAGCAGTGAGGAGAAGGGAGGGGCCACAGATACGCAGTATTTT
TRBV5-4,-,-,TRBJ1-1,CATGARGTEAFF,TGTGCCACAGGGGCGCGAGGCACTGAAGCTTTCTTT
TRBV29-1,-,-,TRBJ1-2,CSVEDRRGLYGYTF,TGCAGCGTTGAAGATCGTCGCGGACTCTATGGCTACACCTTC
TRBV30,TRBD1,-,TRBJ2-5,CACKTGTGLETQYF,TGTGCCTGTAAAACCGGGACAGGGTTAGAGACCCAGTACTTC
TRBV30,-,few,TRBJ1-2,CAWNAGRGGYGYTF,TGTGCCTGGAATGCAGGGAGGGGTGGCTATGGCTACACCTTC
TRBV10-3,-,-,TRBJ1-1,CAIRGTPNTEAFF,TGTGCCATCAGGGGGACACCGAACACTGAAGCTTTCTTT
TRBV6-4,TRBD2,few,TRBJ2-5,CARTSGRATETQYF,TGTGCCAGAACTAGCGGGAGGGCCACGGAGACCCAGTACTTC
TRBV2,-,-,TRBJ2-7,CASSGLIDRPYEQYF,TGTGCCAGCAGCGGCCTCATAGACAGGCCCTACGAGCAGTACTTC
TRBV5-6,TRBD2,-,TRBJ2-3,CASGGLADSTDTQYF,TGTGCCAGCGGCGGACTAGCGGATTCCACAGATACGCAGTATTTT
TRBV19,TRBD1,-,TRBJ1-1,CASSLFRGQLKNTEAFF,TGTGCCAGTAGTCTATTTCGGGGACAGCTAAAGAACACTGAAGCTTTCTTT
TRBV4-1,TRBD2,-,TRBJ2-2,CASSQEGAGERKRELFF,TGCGCCAGCAGCCAAGAAGGAGCGGGAGAGAGGAAGAGGGAGCTGTTTTTT
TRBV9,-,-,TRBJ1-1,CASSADAGTPNTEAFF,TGTGCCAGCAGCGCCGATGCCGGGACACCGAACACTGAAGCTTTCTTT
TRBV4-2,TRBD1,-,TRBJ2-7,CASSQASGQRLYEQYF,TGTGCCAGCAGCCAAGCGTCGGGACAGCGTCTCTACGAGCAGTACTTC
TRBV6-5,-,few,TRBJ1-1,CASSYSRSGNTEAFF,TGTGCCAGCAGTTACTCGAGGAGCGGGAACACTGAAGCTTTCTTT
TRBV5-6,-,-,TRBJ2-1,CASRNIVADSYNEQFF,TGTGCCAGCAGGAACATCGTAGCGGACTCCTACAATGAGCAGTTCTTC
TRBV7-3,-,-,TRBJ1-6,CASSPGVNSPLHF,TGTGCCAGCAGCCCGGGGGTTAATTCACCCCTCCACTTT
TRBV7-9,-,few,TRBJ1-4,CASSLGTGIGEKLFF,TGTGCCAGCAGCTTAGGAACAGGGATAGGTGAAAAACTGTTTTTT
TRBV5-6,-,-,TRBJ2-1,CASSSQGLYNEQFF,TGTGCCAGCAGCTCACAGGGTTTGTACAATGAGCAGTTCTTC
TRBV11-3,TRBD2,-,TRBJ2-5,CASSLSVLAGPVQETQYF,TGTGCCAGCAGCTTGTCTGTACTAGCGGGACCAGTTCAAGAGACCCAGTACTTC
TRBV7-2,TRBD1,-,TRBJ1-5,CASSQGQGRGHSNQPQHF,TGTGCCAGCAGCCAGGGACAGGGACGGGGGCATAGCAATCAGCCCCAGCATTTT
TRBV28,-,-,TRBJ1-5,CASSSTKRHF,TGTGCCAGCAGTTCTACGAAGCGCCATTTT
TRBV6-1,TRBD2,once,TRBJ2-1,CASSGPSGSDEQFF,TGTGCCAGCAGTGGCCCTAGCGGGAGCGATGAGCAGTTCTTC
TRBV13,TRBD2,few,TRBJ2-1,CASSDRWRTSGRNNEQFF,TGTGCCAGCAGCGATCGCTGGAGGACTAGCGGGAGGAACAATGAGCAGTTCTTC
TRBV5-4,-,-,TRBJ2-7,CASSLDQTYEQYF,TGTGCCAGCAGCTTGGACCAGACCTACGAGCAGTACTTC